The 9 T cell receptor beta chains presented below share a single source sample, sequenced in a study of blood T cell repertoires in COVID-19. The method was immunoSEQ multiplex PCR; TCRdb's version includes in-frame clones alone and lacks a portion of them. The sample lists about 150,000 clones; more than 65% were seen once. Sequenced: peripheral blood. These receptors all stem from a woman between 45 and 60 years old with acute or convalescent COVID-19.

The chain uses TRBV13 and TRBJ1-2; weak D call: TRBD1 (6 bases). Germline V gene sequence: CDR1 PRHDT, CDR2 FYEKMQ (reference sequence). The V gene lost 0 bases and the J gene lost 7 bases, with 15 bases spanning the gap. The CDR3 is 15 residues long. The CDR3 here is CASSLGQQGSSGYTF. The CDR3 nucleotides are TGTGCCAGCAGCTTAGGCCAACAGGGTTCTTCTGGCTACACCTTC.

The CDR3 DNA sequence: TGTGCCAGCACTCCGGGACTAGCGGCATACAATGAGCAGTTCTTC. Its protein is CASTPGLAAYNEQFF. The V call is TRBV6-5, the J call TRBJ2-1; TRBD2 aligns across 11 bases. The germline V gene has CDR1 MNHEY and CDR2 SVGAGI. The ends lost 7 bases at V and 4 bases at J; junction bases unmatched: 6. The length of the CDR3 is 15 residues.

The chain links TRBV11-2 to TRBJ1-6; D gene unclear. V dropped 4 bases and J dropped 7 bases, with 2 bases sitting between them. The CDR3 is 11 amino acids. Germline lookup yields CDR1 SGHAT and CDR2 FQNNGV. DNA for the CDR3: TGTGCCAGCAGCTCGAATTCACCCCTCCACTTT. This encodes CASSSNSPLHF.

This clone was seen a few times. V and J are TRBV7-2 and TRBJ2-2, with TRBD2 identical over 11 bases. V shed 5 bases and J 4 bases; nucleotides not matched to a gene: 0. This CDR3 has 14 residues. The germline V gene has CDR1 SGHTA and CDR2 FQGNSA. CDR3 region: CASSGTSGTGELFF. The CDR3 nucleotides are TGTGCCAGCAGCGGGACTAGCGGCACCGGGGAGCTGTTTTTT.

The chain couples TRBV4-3 to TRBJ1-2; weak D call: TRBD1 (5 bases). The length of the CDR3 is 18 residues. The V end lost 0 bases, the J end lost 7 bases, and 24 bases lay between the germline ends. Germline values: CDR1 LGHNA, CDR2 YSLEER. The chain's CDR3 is CASSQEGNKVGGASGYTF. In DNA form, the CDR3 reads TGCGCCAGCAGCCAAGAAGGTAACAAAGTGGGAGGGGCGAGTGGCTACACCTTC.

The chain is built from TRBV3-1 (or the pseudogene TRBV3-2) and TRBJ2-7, with D tentatively TRBD1 (5 bases). V lost 8 bases, J lost 3 bases, and 11 bases lay in between. The CDR3 has 12 amino acids. Looked up from germline, CDR1 is LGHDT and CDR2 is YNNKEL (reference sequence). CDR3 DNA sequence: TGTGCCAGCCGAAGGGGCGGCTACGAGCAGTACTTC. Encoded protein: CASRRGGYEQYF.

This clone was seen more than once but under ten times. The V call is TRBV9, the J call TRBJ2-6; D possibly corresponds to TRBD2 (5 bases). CDR3 length: 15 residues. V dropped 0 bases and J dropped 3 bases, with 7 bases sitting between them. Germline V gene sequence: CDR1 SGDLS, CDR2 YYNGEE. CDR3 in amino acids: CASSVGRVGANVLTF. DNA of the CDR3: TGTGCCAGCAGCGTAGGGCGGGTTGGGGCCAACGTCCTGACTTTC.

This rearrangement joins TRBV4-3 to TRBJ2-2; 8 positions agree with TRBD1. Germline lookup yields CDR1 LGHNA and CDR2 YSLEER. Trimming at V came to 2 bases and at J to 6 bases, leaving 8 bases not matched to a gene. The CDR3 is 16 residues long. The CDR3 region has the DNA TGCGCCAGCAGCCAACCGACAGGGGTTGTGGCCGGGGAGCTGTTTTTT. It yields the protein CASSQPTGVVAGELFF.

The chain has TRBV6-5 and TRBJ2-3; 7 bases match TRBD1. Germline CDR1 MNHEY, CDR2 SVGAGI. The V segment lost 2 bases and the J segment 3 bases; nucleotides outside the gene matches: 2. CDR3 length equals 14 residues. CDR3 sequence reads: CASSYAQGTDTQYF. CDR3 DNA: TGTGCCAGCAGTTACGCACAGGGGACAGATACGCAGTATTTT.